This is a list of T cell receptor beta chains from one sample in a study of human T cells and chemical hapten exposure. TCRdb reprocessed the RACE reads via MiXCR and lists one record per CDR3 protein. Seen here are around 330,000 distinct CDR3 sequences, approximately 5% observed once, and the top ten hold roughly 8.2%. The sample in question was whole blood, obtained in connection with sensitization to the hapten diphenylcyclopropenone (DPC). The origin of the receptors is a woman aged 18 to 35 with alopecia areata. Some clones in this sample may be carry-over from other donors' samples. Each CDR3 is given with its conserved first and last residue. The D gene is left open where the match is weak. The size of a clone is reported for some rows only, either as once, few or many, or as a class for expanded clones.

NA	many	TRBV29-1	TRBJ2-3	TGCAGCGTTTTGCTTGGAGATACGCAGTATTTT	CSVLLGDTQYF
NA	many	TRBV3-1	TRBJ1-5	TGTGCCAGCAGCCCCGGACAGCCCGGAGGGCCCCAGCATTTT	CASSPGQPGGPQHF
NA	many	TRBV12-3/TRBV12-4	TRBJ2-7	TGTGCCAGCAGCTTACAGGGCTATTCCTACGAGCAGTACTTC	CASSLQGYSYEQYF
TRBD1	NA	TRBV6-5	TRBJ1-1	TGTGCCAGCAGACCCATTACAGGGGGATGGACTGAAGCTTTCTTT	CASRPITGGWTEAFF
NA	NA	TRBV20-1	TRBJ1-5	TGCAGTGCTAGATCGGGGCCTAATCAGCCCCAGCATTTT	CSARSGPNQPQHF
NA	many	TRBV20-1	TRBJ1-1	TGCAGTGCTAGGGGGGGCCTAAGTCACTACACTGAAGCTTTCTTT	CSARGGLSHYTEAFF
NA	NA	TRBV7-9	TRBJ1-2	TGTGCCAGCAGCTTAGCCCCCACAGGGATCCTGTACTATGGCTACACCTTC	CASSLAPTGILYYGYTF
NA	many	TRBV6-2/TRBV6-3	TRBJ1-2	TGTGCCAGCAGTCTCGACAGACCTACTAACTATGGCTACACCTTC	CASSLDRPTNYGYTF
NA	few	TRBV4-3	TRBJ2-3	TGCGCCAGCAGCCAACAACCGGGACCGAGCACAGATACGCAGTATTTT	CASSQQPGPSTDTQYF
NA	many	TRBV4-3	TRBJ2-7	TGCGCCAGCAGCCAAGATCCAGATGACGCCAGCGAGCAGTACTTC	CASSQDPDDASEQYF
NA	many	TRBV6-6	TRBJ2-2	TGTGCCAGCAGTTACTCGAGGGACACCGGGGAGCTGTTTTTT	CASSYSRDTGELFF
NA	many	TRBV14	TRBJ2-3	TGTGCCAGCAGCCAACTAAACACAGATACGCAGTATTTT	CASSQLNTDTQYF
TRBD2	NA	TRBV20-1	TRBJ2-3	TGCAGTGCCGCCAGCGCGGGGGTGGGCACAGATACGCAGTATTTT	CSAASAGVGTDTQYF
NA	NA	TRBV18	TRBJ1-1	TGTGCCAGCTCACCGTGGGCGGGCAAGTACACTGAAGCTTTCTTT	CASSPWAGKYTEAFF
NA	many	TRBV10-3	TRBJ1-1	TGTGCCATCAGGGCGGGGAGCACTGAAGCTTTCTTT	CAIRAGSTEAFF
NA	NA	TRBV7-9	TRBJ2-4	TGTGCCAGCAGCTTAGAAAGAGAAAACATTCAGTACTTC	CASSLERENIQYF
NA	few	TRBV20-1	TRBJ1-6	TGCAGTGCTAGAGATCCGGACAGAACCACCTATAATTCACCCCTCCACTTT	CSARDPDRTTYNSPLHF
TRBD2	many	TRBV7-9	TRBJ2-1	TGTGCCAGCAGCTCGCCGGGACTAGCGGGCAATGAGCAGTTCTTC	CASSSPGLAGNEQFF
NA	NA	TRBV7-2	TRBJ2-3	TGTGCCAGCAGCTTCACTTGGGGCACAGATACGCAGTATTTT	CASSFTWGTDTQYF
TRBD1	NA	TRBV7-2	TRBJ1-2	TGTGCCAGCAACCTGCTACAGGGGGCGCTGGGGGGCTACACCTTC	CASNLLQGALGGYTF
NA	many	TRBV29-1	TRBJ2-5	TGCAGCGGGCTAGAGAACCAAGAGACCCAGTACTTC	CSGLENQETQYF
NA	NA	TRBV6-2/TRBV6-3	TRBJ2-6	TGTGCCAGCAGTTACTCGACCGATTCTGGGGCCAACGTCCTGACTTTC	CASSYSTDSGANVLTF